This entry lists 18 T cell receptor beta chains sequenced from one sample in a study of blood T cell repertoires in COVID-19. Sequencing used immunoSEQ multiplex PCR; TCRdb keeps in-frame clones, though not all of them. The table shows some 75,000 clones, with approximately 86% occurring only once. The sample comprised peripheral blood. The source is an elderly man with COVID-19, enrolled during active disease.

J is TRBJ1-1 and V is TRBV12-5, with TRBD1 matching 8 bases. V lost 7 bases, J lost 1 base, and 11 bases stayed unmatched. The CDR3 is 16 residues long. Germline CDR1 LGHNT, CDR2 FRNRAP. The CDR3 nucleotides are TGTGCTAGTGTCAAACAGGGGGGGGTTTCGAACACTGAAGCTTTCTTT. Its translation: CASVKQGGVSNTEAFF.

The chain is built from TRBV6-6 and TRBJ1-4; TRBD1 aligns across 9 bases. The trim removed 7 bases at V and 5 bases at J, leaving 5 bases unmatched. Germline loops: CDR1 MNHNY, CDR2 SVGAGI (reference sequence). The CDR3 consists of 14 residues. The CDR3 DNA reads as TGTGCCAGCATCAGGGACAGGGCCAATGAAAAACTGTTTTTT. This codes for CASIRDRANEKLFF.

The chain employs TRBV10-2 and TRBJ1-1; D may be TRBD1 (5 bases). The germline V and J ends were trimmed by 2 bases and 1 base, with 11 bases remaining between them. CDR1 and CDR2 (germline): WSHSY, SAAADI. The CDR3 is 15 amino acids. CDR3 amino acids: CASSEGARGNTEAFF. As DNA, the CDR3 is TGCGCCAGCAGTGAGGGGGCGCGGGGGAACACTGAAGCTTTCTTT.

J is TRBJ1-1 and V is TRBV18, with D hard to call. This CDR3 comprises 15 residues. CDR1 and CDR2 from the germline V gene are KGHSH and LQKENI. Trimming cost V 2 bases and J 5 bases, with 15 bases left between them. CDR3 DNA: TGTGCCAGCTCACCATCTGCGGCCCAACAAACTGAAGCTTTCTTT. Protein product: CASSPSAAQQTEAFF.

Written as DNA, the CDR3 is TGTGCCATCAGTTCCGGGACAGACAATGAGCAGTTCTTC. It specifies CAISSGTDNEQFF. The gene calls are TRBV10-3 and TRBJ2-1; 7 bases agree with TRBD1. Looked up from germline, CDR1 is ENHRY and CDR2 is SYGVKD. The CDR3 spans 13 residues. J lost 5 bases, V lost 5 bases, and 3 bases had no gene match.

The gene calls are TRBV5-1 and TRBJ2-3, with TRBD1 matching 7 bases. Trimming removed 2 bases from V and 3 bases from J; junction bases left unmatched: 3. Germline CDR1 and CDR2: SGHRS and YFSETQ. The CDR3 contains 14 residues. CDR3 amino acids: CASSLGGRTDTQYF. CDR3 coding DNA: TGCGCCAGCAGCTTAGGGGGCCGAACAGATACGCAGTATTTT.

In this sample, this clone turned up once. The chain recombines TRBV7-2 with TRBJ2-7; D remains unclear. The CDR3 runs 15 residues. CDR1 and CDR2 (germline): SGHTA, FQGNSA. V gave up 1 base and J gave up 2 bases, with 12 bases separating them. The CDR3 reads CASSLEAGMTYEQYF. DNA of the CDR3: TGTGCCAGCAGCTTAGAGGCAGGTATGACCTACGAGCAGTACTTC. The variable domain in full, completed from reference TRBV7-2 and TRBJ2-7, reads GAGVSQSPSNKVTEKGKDVELRCDPISGHTALYWYRQSLGQGLEFLIYFQGNSAPDKSGLPSDRFSAERTGGSVSTLTIQRTQQEDSAVYLCASSLEAGMTYEQYFGPGTRLTVT.

The V and J genes are TRBV28 and TRBJ1-1, with D possibly being TRBD1 (5 bases). The CDR3 sequence is 15 residues long. Trimming took off 6 bases at V and 8 bases at J, with 22 bases between the two ends. Germline V gene data show CDR1 as MDHEN and CDR2 as SYDVKM. This CDR3 reads CASSEHSAGEGEAFF. In nucleotides, the CDR3 is TGTGCCAGCAGCGAGCACTCCGCCGGGGAGGGGGAAGCTTTCTTT.

The genes are TRBV12-5 and TRBJ2-1, with D tentatively TRBD2 (6 bases). The V and J ends lost 2 bases and 6 bases respectively, with 8 bases between them. This CDR3 has 13 amino acids. In germline, CDR1 is LGHNT, CDR2 FRNRAP. CDR3 loop: CASGLRGGNEQFF. CDR3 nucleotides: TGTGCTAGTGGTTTGCGGGGAGGCAATGAGCAGTTCTTC.

This sequence joins TRBV11-1 and TRBJ2-1, with 7 nucleotides matching TRBD2. Germline CDR1 is SGHAT and CDR2 is FQDESV (reference sequence). Unmatched junction bases numbered 12, after V lost 5 bases and J lost 8 bases. The CDR3 has 15 amino acids. The CDR3 DNA reads TGTGCCAGCAGCCCACGCCGGACTAGTAGCGATGAGCAGTTCTTC. Protein: CASSPRRTSSDEQFF.

The chain recombines TRBV6-1 with TRBJ1-1; TRBD1 might be the D (5 bases). Trimming pared 6 bases from V and 0 bases from J, leaving 11 bases between. The CDR3 spans 14 residues. The germline CDR1 and CDR2 sequences are MNHNS and SASEGT. The chain's CDR3 is CASSQGRMNTEAFF. The CDR3 region has the DNA TGTGCCAGCAGCCAGGGCCGCATGAACACTGAAGCTTTCTTT.

This chain uses TRBV4-2 with TRBJ1-5, with D possibly being TRBD1 (6 bases). Germline V lookup: CDR1 LGHNA, CDR2 YNFKEQ. V was pared by 0 bases and J by 7 bases, with 7 bases between. This CDR3 is 13 amino acids long. The CDR3 coding sequence is TGTGCCAGCAGCCAAGACAGGGGACAGCCCCAGCATTTT. Translation gives CASSQDRGQPQHF.

The genes are TRBV18 and TRBJ1-5; no firm D call. Per the germline V gene, CDR1 is KGHSH and CDR2 is LQKENI. V shed 3 bases and J shed 0 bases, with 15 bases lying between them. This CDR3 comprises 17 residues. The CDR3 loop is CASSPLPGRHSNQPQHF. The CDR3 DNA is TGTGCCAGCTCACCTCTCCCCGGGAGGCATAGCAATCAGCCCCAGCATTTT.

The CDR3 sequence: CASSPEVEGQQYF. DNA for the CDR3: TGTGCCAGCAGCCCGGAGGTGGAGGGGCAGCAGTACTTC. The chain carries TRBV5-5 and TRBJ2-7, with D possibly TRBD2 on 6 matching bases. CDR1 is SGHKS, CDR2 YYEKEE, per germline (reference sequence). The CDR3 has 13 amino acids. Trimming shortened V by 4 bases and J by 8 bases, and 16 bases separated the two germline ends. Full variable domain (rest looked up from reference TRBV5-5 and TRBJ2-7): DAGVTQSPTHLIKTRGQQVTLRCSPISGHKSVSWYQQVLGQGPQFIFQYYEKEERGRGNFPDRFSARQFPNYSSELNVNALLLGDSALYLCASSPEVEGQQYFGPGTRLTVT.

For this clone: One junction end disagrees with the germline gene, perhaps due to a read error. The chain combines TRBV9 with TRBJ1-4, with D unresolved. The CDR3 is 14 amino acids. Germline-derived CDR1 and CDR2 are SGDLS and YYNGEE. The CDR3 here is CASSVAPTNQKLFF. In nucleotides, the CDR3 is TGTGCCAGCAGCGTGGCCCCAACTAATCAAAAACTGTTTTTT.

The chain combines TRBV24-1 with TRBJ1-4; D ambiguous. The germline CDR1 and CDR2 sequences are KGHDR and SFDVKD. V dropped 0 bases and J dropped 8 bases, with 9 bases sitting between them. The CDR3 length is 14 residues. CDR3 region: CATSDLTAMEKLFF. In nucleotides, the CDR3 is TGTGCCACCAGTGATTTGACAGCTATGGAAAAACTGTTTTTT.

The genes are TRBV7-9 and TRBJ1-1; possible D gene TRBD1, 6 bases. V was cut by 6 bases and J by 3 bases, with 11 bases left in between. CDR1 and CDR2 from the germline V gene are SEHNR and FQNEAQ (reference sequence). The length of the CDR3 is 13 residues. In nucleotides, the CDR3 is TGTGCCAGCAGGGACAGCAGTGACACTGAAGCTTTCTTT. It translates to CASRDSSDTEAFF.

The rearrangement links TRBV5-6 to TRBJ1-6; possibly TRBD1 for D (6 bases). CDR1 and CDR2 from the germline V gene are SGHDT and YYEEEE. CDR3 size: 14 residues. Trimming removed 1 base at V and 7 bases at J, with 9 bases between. The CDR3 region is CASSLRTANSPLHF. The CDR3 DNA sequence: TGTGCCAGCAGCTTGCGGACAGCGAATTCACCCCTCCACTTT.